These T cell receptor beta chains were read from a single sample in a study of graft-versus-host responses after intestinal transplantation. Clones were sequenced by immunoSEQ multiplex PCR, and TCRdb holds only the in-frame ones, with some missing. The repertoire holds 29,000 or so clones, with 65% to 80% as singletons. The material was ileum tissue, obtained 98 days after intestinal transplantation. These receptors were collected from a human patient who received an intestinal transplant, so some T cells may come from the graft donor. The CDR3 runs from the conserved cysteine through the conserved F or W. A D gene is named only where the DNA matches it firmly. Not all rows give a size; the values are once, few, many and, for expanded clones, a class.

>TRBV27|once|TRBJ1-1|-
TGTGCCAGCAGTCGCGACGTGGGAGTGGCCACTGAAGCTTTCTTT
CASSRDVGVATEAFF
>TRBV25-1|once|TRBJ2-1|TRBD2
TGTGCCAGCACTAGCGGGGGCGGATGGAATGAGCAGTTCTTC
CASTSGGGWNEQFF
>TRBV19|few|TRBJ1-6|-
TGTGCCAGTAGTTACAGAGCTTCACCCCTCCACTTT
CASSYRASPLHF
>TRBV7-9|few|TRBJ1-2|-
TGTGCCAGCAGCTACGGACCCGGGGAGTCAGGCTTC
CASSYGPGESGF
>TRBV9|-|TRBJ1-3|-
TGTGCCAGCAGCCTTGGGGCGGGGGTAGGAGGAAACACCATATATTTT
CASSLGAGVGGNTIYF
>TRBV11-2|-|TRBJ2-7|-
TGTGCCAGCAGCTTTAGCGGCTCCTACGAGCAGTACTTC
CASSFSGSYEQYF
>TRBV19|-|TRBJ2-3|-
TGTGCCAGTAGTATCCGAGTCGGGAGCACAGATACGCAGTATTTT
CASSIRVGSTDTQYF
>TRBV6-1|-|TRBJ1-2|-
TGTGCCAGCAGTGAATCGGTAGGGACCGCTTATGGCTACACCTTC
CASSESVGTAYGYTF
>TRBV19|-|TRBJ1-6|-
TGTGCCAGTAGTAAAGAACAGCAGAATTCACCCCTCCACTTT
CASSKEQQNSPLHF
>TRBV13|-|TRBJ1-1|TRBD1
TGTGCCAGCAGCCTCAGGACAGGGCCTAACACTGAAGCTTTCTTT
CASSLRTGPNTEAFF
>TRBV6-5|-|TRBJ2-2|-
TGTGCCAGCACCGAGGGGGTTTACACCGGGGAGCTGTTTTTT
CASTEGVYTGELFF
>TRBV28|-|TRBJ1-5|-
TGTGCCAGCAGGTTTTCAGGCAGCAATCAGCCCCAGCATTTT
CASRFSGSNQPQHF
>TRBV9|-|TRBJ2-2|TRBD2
TGTGCCAGCAGCGTAGAGGCGGGGGACACCGGGGAGCTGTTTTTT
CASSVEAGDTGELFF
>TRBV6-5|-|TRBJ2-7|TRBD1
TGTGCCAGCAGTTACTCGACAGGGACCGAGTACGAGCAGTACTTC
CASSYSTGTEYEQYF
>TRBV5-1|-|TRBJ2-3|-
TGCGCCAGCAGCTTGGAGTGGGGAAGCACAGATACGCAGTATTTT
CASSLEWGSTDTQYF
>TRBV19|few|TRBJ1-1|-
TGTGCCAGTAGTTTAGGTGTCGGACAAGCTTTCTTT
CASSLGVGQAFF
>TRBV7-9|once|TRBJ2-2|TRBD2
TGTGCCAGCAGACGGGTAGCGGGGGTTGGAACCGGGGAGCTGTTTTTT
CASRRVAGVGTGELFF
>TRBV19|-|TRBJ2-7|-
TGTGCCAGTAGTATCCTCCCGGAGGCCGGTCCTTCAACAAGGGTCGAGCAGTACTTC
CASSILPEAGPSTRVEQYF